The rows below give T cell receptor beta chains drawn from one sample of a study of blood T cell repertoires in COVID-19. The method was immunoSEQ multiplex PCR; TCRdb's version includes in-frame clones alone and lacks a portion of them. The sample yields about 35,000 clones, just over 90% seen once. The sample consisted of peripheral blood. The receptors come from a man aged 50-59 years with active COVID-19. CDR3s include the opening cysteine and the closing phenylalanine or tryptophan. D genes are given only for firm matches. Clone size is stated in some rows and not others, as once, few, many or a class when expanded.

clone_size: NA; v_call: TRBV30; j_call: TRBJ1-1; d_call: TRBD1; cdr3_nt: TGTGCCTGGAGTTCCTGGACAGGGTCGCAGATGAACACTGAAGCTTTCTTT; cdr3_aa: CAWSSWTGSQMNTEAFF
clone_size: NA; v_call: TRBV5-1; j_call: TRBJ2-1; d_call: NA; cdr3_nt: TGCGCCAGCCGTCCCCCCGGGGGCAATGAGCAGTTCTTC; cdr3_aa: CASRPPGGNEQFF
clone_size: once; v_call: TRBV7-9; j_call: TRBJ2-6; d_call: NA; cdr3_nt: TGTGCCAGCACCTCTCCCCCCGGGTCTGGGGCCAACGTCCTGACTTTC; cdr3_aa: CASTSPPGSGANVLTF
clone_size: NA; v_call: TRBV5-5; j_call: TRBJ1-5; d_call: NA; cdr3_nt: TGTGCCAGCAGCTTAGGGAGCGATCAGCCCCAGCATTTT; cdr3_aa: CASSLGSDQPQHF
clone_size: NA; v_call: TRBV5-6; j_call: TRBJ1-1; d_call: NA; cdr3_nt: TGTGCCAGCACTTCGCGTAGAACCTTTGAAGCTTTCTTT; cdr3_aa: CASTSRRTFEAFF
clone_size: NA; v_call: TRBV7-9; j_call: TRBJ2-3; d_call: NA; cdr3_nt: TGTGCCAGCAGCCTCTTAGTAGATACGCAGTATTTT; cdr3_aa: CASSLLVDTQYF
clone_size: once; v_call: TRBV9; j_call: TRBJ2-2; d_call: NA; cdr3_nt: TGTGCCAGCAGCGTAGAAGGGGCTTTTAACGGGGAGCTGTTTTTT; cdr3_aa: CASSVEGAFNGELFF
clone_size: NA; v_call: TRBV5-1; j_call: TRBJ2-7; d_call: TRBD1; cdr3_nt: TGCGCCACCGGCCGCGGGCAGGGGGCCTACGAGCAGTACTTC; cdr3_aa: CATGRGQGAYEQYF
clone_size: NA; v_call: TRBV5-1; j_call: TRBJ1-4; d_call: NA; cdr3_nt: TGCGCCAGCAGCTGGGACGGGGGGCCCAATGAAAAACTGTTTTTT; cdr3_aa: CASSWDGGPNEKLFF
clone_size: NA; v_call: TRBV21-1; j_call: TRBJ1-2; d_call: NA; cdr3_nt: TGTGCCAGCAGCACCCGACAGGGCGGCTATGGCTACACCTTC; cdr3_aa: CASSTRQGGYGYTF
clone_size: once; v_call: TRBV4-2; j_call: TRBJ1-5; d_call: NA; cdr3_nt: TGTGCCAGCAGCCAGAGAGAGGAGCAGCCCCAGCATTTT; cdr3_aa: CASSQREEQPQHF
clone_size: NA; v_call: TRBV7-2; j_call: TRBJ1-4; d_call: NA; cdr3_nt: TGTGCCAGCAGCCAAGATGGACACCCTAATGAAAAACTGTTTTTT; cdr3_aa: CASSQDGHPNEKLFF
clone_size: NA; v_call: TRBV19; j_call: TRBJ2-7; d_call: TRBD1; cdr3_nt: TGTGCCAGTAGTATAGGAGGGACAGGGGCCTACGAGCAGTACTTC; cdr3_aa: CASSIGGTGAYEQYF
clone_size: once; v_call: TRBV2; j_call: TRBJ2-5; d_call: NA; cdr3_nt: TGTGCCAGCAGTGACTTGCAAGAGACCCAGTACTTC; cdr3_aa: CASSDLQETQYF
clone_size: NA; v_call: TRBV6-5; j_call: TRBJ1-4; d_call: NA; cdr3_nt: TGTGCCAGCAGTCCCCGGGGGGAACTGTTTTTT; cdr3_aa: CASSPRGELFF
clone_size: medium-sized; v_call: TRBV28; j_call: TRBJ1-5; d_call: NA; cdr3_nt: TGTGCCAGCAGTTTAAGGAGTAGCAATCAGCCCCAGCATTTT; cdr3_aa: CASSLRSSNQPQHF
clone_size: NA; v_call: TRBV19; j_call: TRBJ1-5; d_call: NA; cdr3_nt: TGTGCCAGTAGTCCGCTACAGTTCAATCAGCCCCAGCATTTT; cdr3_aa: CASSPLQFNQPQHF
clone_size: NA; v_call: TRBV9; j_call: TRBJ1-2; d_call: NA; cdr3_nt: TGTGCCAGCAGCGCCCGGGATCCCAGCGTGGACTATGGCTACACCTTC; cdr3_aa: CASSARDPSVDYGYTF
clone_size: once; v_call: TRBV5-1; j_call: TRBJ2-5; d_call: NA; cdr3_nt: TGCGCCAGCAGCTTGGCCGGGACAACGCAAGAGACCCAGTACTTC; cdr3_aa: CASSLAGTTQETQYF
clone_size: NA; v_call: TRBV5-4; j_call: TRBJ1-1; d_call: NA; cdr3_nt: TGTGCCAGCAGCTTGGAAGCAAGGAACACTGAAGCTTTCTTT; cdr3_aa: CASSLEARNTEAFF
clone_size: NA; v_call: TRBV10-1; j_call: TRBJ2-3; d_call: TRBD2; cdr3_nt: TGCGCCCCACGGGAGGGTCTGTACGGTCTAGCTAGCACAGATACGCAGTATTTT; cdr3_aa: CAPREGLYGLASTDTQYF
clone_size: NA; v_call: TRBV5-1; j_call: TRBJ1-1; d_call: NA; cdr3_nt: TGCGCCAGCAGCATTAAAAACACTGAAGCTTTCTTT; cdr3_aa: CASSIKNTEAFF
clone_size: NA; v_call: TRBV19; j_call: TRBJ2-7; d_call: NA; cdr3_nt: TGTGCCAGTAGTGCCCGCGAGACCAGGGGCTCCTACGAGCAGTACTTC; cdr3_aa: CASSARETRGSYEQYF
clone_size: NA; v_call: TRBV7-9; j_call: TRBJ1-1; d_call: NA; cdr3_nt: TGTGCCAGCAGGCCGTTTGAGGGTACTGAAGCTTTCTTT; cdr3_aa: CASRPFEGTEAFF
clone_size: NA; v_call: TRBV18; j_call: TRBJ2-1; d_call: TRBD2; cdr3_nt: TGTGCCAGCTCACCACTGGCGGGGGGCCTGTACAATGAGCAGTTCTTC; cdr3_aa: CASSPLAGGLYNEQFF
clone_size: NA; v_call: TRBV5-1; j_call: TRBJ2-4; d_call: TRBD1; cdr3_nt: TGCGCCAGCAGCCTGGGGACAGGGGGGCCTAACATTCAGTACTTC; cdr3_aa: CASSLGTGGPNIQYF
clone_size: NA; v_call: TRBV5-1; j_call: TRBJ2-1; d_call: NA; cdr3_nt: TGCGCCAGCAGCTTGGAACCGGCCTACAATGAGCAGTTCTTC; cdr3_aa: CASSLEPAYNEQFF
clone_size: few; v_call: TRBV2; j_call: TRBJ2-7; d_call: NA; cdr3_nt: TGTGCCAGCAGTACCACAGGGTACAACGAGCAGTACTTC; cdr3_aa: CASSTTGYNEQYF
clone_size: NA; v_call: TRBV27; j_call: TRBJ2-7; d_call: NA; cdr3_nt: TGTGCCAGCAGTTTATCGGTGTACAGAACCTACGAGCAGTACTTC; cdr3_aa: CASSLSVYRTYEQYF
clone_size: NA; v_call: TRBV18; j_call: TRBJ1-4; d_call: NA; cdr3_nt: TGTGCCAGCTCACCATATGGGGGGGCGCGGACTAATGAAAAACTGTTTTTT; cdr3_aa: CASSPYGGARTNEKLFF
clone_size: NA; v_call: TRBV10-1; j_call: TRBJ2-3; d_call: TRBD2; cdr3_nt: TGCGCCAGCAGTGTTAGCGGGAGTGGAGATACGCAGTATTTT; cdr3_aa: CASSVSGSGDTQYF
clone_size: NA; v_call: TRBV18; j_call: TRBJ1-2; d_call: NA; cdr3_nt: TGTGCCAGCTCTCCTAAAACAGGGACGCTGAACTATGGCTACACCTTC; cdr3_aa: CASSPKTGTLNYGYTF
clone_size: NA; v_call: TRBV7-2; j_call: TRBJ1-6; d_call: NA; cdr3_nt: TGTGCCAGCAGCCCCCGACGGGACACCTATAATTCACCCCTCCACTTT; cdr3_aa: CASSPRRDTYNSPLHF
clone_size: NA; v_call: TRBV3-1/TRBV3-2; j_call: TRBJ2-1; d_call: TRBD2; cdr3_nt: TGTGCCAGCAGTCACCCCGGACTAGCGAGAGACAATGAGCAGTTCTTC; cdr3_aa: CASSHPGLARDNEQFF
clone_size: NA; v_call: TRBV3-1/TRBV3-2; j_call: TRBJ2-1; d_call: NA; cdr3_nt: TGTGCCAGCAGCGATCGGGGGACTCAGTTCTTC; cdr3_aa: CASSDRGTQFF
clone_size: NA; v_call: TRBV7-2; j_call: TRBJ1-4; d_call: NA; cdr3_nt: TGTGCCAGCAGCCCCCCCGGCCCGGGACATAGGATGTTTTTT; cdr3_aa: CASSPPGPGHRMFF
clone_size: once; v_call: TRBV5-4; j_call: TRBJ2-3; d_call: TRBD2; cdr3_nt: TGTGCCAGCAGCCCGGGACTAGCGGGGGATACGCAGTATTTT; cdr3_aa: CASSPGLAGDTQYF
clone_size: NA; v_call: TRBV10-3; j_call: TRBJ2-7; d_call: NA; cdr3_nt: TGTGCCATCAGTGAGGGGTTAGCTGTGACCTACGAGCAGTACTTC; cdr3_aa: CAISEGLAVTYEQYF
clone_size: once; v_call: TRBV19; j_call: TRBJ2-7; d_call: NA; cdr3_nt: TGTGCCAGTAAGTTAGCTGGGACTGCTTACGAGCAGTACTTC; cdr3_aa: CASKLAGTAYEQYF
clone_size: NA; v_call: TRBV29-1; j_call: TRBJ2-7; d_call: NA; cdr3_nt: TGCAGCGCCCAGGAACCCTCCTACGAGCAGTACTTC; cdr3_aa: CSAQEPSYEQYF
clone_size: NA; v_call: TRBV9; j_call: TRBJ1-1; d_call: NA; cdr3_nt: TGTGCCAGCAGCACCGCCCCGGGGTTCGGCACTGAAGCTTTCTTT; cdr3_aa: CASSTAPGFGTEAFF